This T cell receptor beta chain is drawn from a study of PD-L1 blockade in urothelial cancer (TCRdb year 2017). General notes on the study: Every patient began therapy in about 2014 and was given atezolizumab 1,200 mg intravenously every 3 weeks. Durable clinical benefit was defined as a progression-free survival longer than 6 months, and TCR features were additionally tested against progression-free survival and overall survival. TCR sequencing covered pretreatment tumor samples and matched, serially collected peripheral blood taken before and after atezolizumab treatment. An exploratory multi-omic analysis was conducted of the somatic, immune and clinical correlates of response to PD-L1 blockade with atezolizumab in urothelial cancer. Blood samples gave median yields of approximately 130,000 T cells and tens of thousands of unique TCRs, along with a median clonality of 0.080. Blood samples were analyzed at two time points: 3 weeks after treatment start (second dose) and 6 weeks after treatment start. Durable clinical benefit was achieved by nine patients but not by the remaining 20. Whole exome sequencing and RNA sequencing of pretreatment tumors were performed alongside TCR sequencing in the same patients. About 90% of the 29 patients were identified as males with urothelial cancer of bladder origin, and a prior smoking history was reported by 18 of 29 patients. Under 30 patients had pretreatment blood TCR-seq, 24 had at least one posttreatment blood collection, and 24 had tumor TCR-seq. Patients had an ECOG performance status of 0 or 1 and had received between 0 and 3 prior chemotherapy regimens. Study-level results and caveats: At 3 weeks after the start of treatment, tumor-associated TCR clones in peripheral blood had expanded more in patients with durable benefit (n of about 20, p = 0.022). A pretreatment peripheral blood TCR clonality below the median was linked to improved progression-free and overall survival. Small sample size (n ≈ 27) and many exploratory analyses mean the results are intended to be hypothesis-generating.

A total of roughly 30 patients with locally advanced or metastatic urothelial carcinoma, treated at Memorial Sloan Kettering on a trial protocol, made up the cohort. Peripheral blood mononuclear cells were collected pretreatment and during treatment, with between 1 and 8 total time points per patient. The Qiagen DNeasy Blood extraction kit was used to purify genomic DNA from total PBMCs and tumor samples. PBMCs were collected pretreatment and during treatment, and were isolated and stored as previously described. The germline V gene (reference sequence) provides CDR1 LNHDA and CDR2 SQIVND. Spanning cysteine to phenylalanine, the CDR3 consists of 18 amino acids. Left in the record is the CDR3 DNA by itself, 54 bases read in frame from the first base. V loses 5 bases at its end and J loses 3 bases; junction bases beyond the gene matches: 11. Remarks on this clone: Its antigen remains undetermined. Per-base qualities were not stored, and no clone one base away is much larger.

To estimate absolute template abundance from read counts, synthetic TCR analog templates were spiked into each PCR. TCRbeta CDR3 regions were amplified from genomic DNA with bias-controlled V and J gene primers using the immunoSEQ assay. Sequencing of rearranged TCRbeta segments was performed at approximately 20X coverage. In the source study's methods: Clustering was used to correct sequencing errors, and CDR3s were annotated against IMGT so that V, D and J genes could be assigned. Out-of-frame and stop-codon sequences were excluded, and only productive TCRbeta rearrangements were used in downstream analyses. Clonality was calculated as one minus the Shannon entropy normalized by the log of the number of unique productive sequences. Clones differing between time points or between blood and tumor were identified by Fisher's exact test with Benjamini-Hochberg correction at adjusted p below 0.01. What TCRdb holds here is the immuneACCESS table cut down to in-frame rearrangements. Part of the clones is not present; checked against another copy, under half of the missing clones reflect an unresolved V gene, and the others are unexplained. V and J calls and clone size come straight from that table; D and trimming were deduced from the DNA. The sample yields about 84,000 clones; approximately 91% were counted once. Jointly, the top ten make up approximately 9% of the sample.

This specimen consisted of PBMCs, obtained around atezolizumab (anti-PD-L1) treatment. The source of this sequence is a man between 60 and 75 years old with urothelial cancer. The rearranged segments are TRBV19 and TRBJ2-4, and 12 bases in between align with TRBD1. The CDR3 protein sequence reads: CASSHRDRGRIVKNIQYF. Read as DNA, the sequence is TGTGCCAGTAGTCACCGGGACAGGGGGCGGATTGTCAAAAACATTCAGTACTTC.